The 16 T cell receptor beta chains below come from one sample, sequenced in a study of T cell repertoires in cytomegalovirus infection. TCRdb reprocessed the reads via MiXCR and lists one record per CDR3 protein. The sample carries about half a million distinct CDR3 sequences, 42% recorded once. These receptors are not linked to any known antigen. The sample here was cultured PBMCs, taken from culture after CMV antigen stimulation. The receptors were sampled from a human donor in good health (CMV status not recorded). Some clones in this sample may be carry-over from other donors' samples.

The chain carries TRBV7-2 and TRBJ1-5, with D unclear. The CDR3 spans 16 residues. Germline CDR1 SGHTA, CDR2 FQGNSA. V shed 1 base and J shed 1 base, with 11 bases lying between them. The CDR3 region is CASSLGWLWSNQPQHF. The CDR3 coding sequence is TGTGCCAGCAGCTTAGGTTGGCTTTGGAGCAATCAGCCCCAGCATTTT.

For the CDR3, the DNA is TGTGCCAGCAGCTTAGTGCCCTCAGCGGGACAGGAGACCCAGTACTTC. This sequence encodes CASSLVPSAGQETQYF. This sequence joins TRBV11-2 and TRBJ2-5; D may correspond to TRBD1 or TRBD2 (7 bases each). The CDR3 totals 16 residues. Trimming pared 1 base from V and 5 bases from J, leaving 17 bases between. Germline CDR1 reads SGHAT; CDR2 reads FQNNGV.

The chain carries TRBV10-2 and TRBJ1-1; a possible D gene is TRBD1 (6 bases). The V end was cut by 3 bases, the J end by 3 bases, with 14 bases between. Germline V gene lookup returns CDR1 WSHSY and CDR2 SAAADI. The CDR3 has 15 amino acids. The chain's CDR3 is CASSDAPGAHTEAFF. The CDR3 DNA reads as TGCGCCAGCAGTGATGCCCCAGGGGCGCACACTGAAGCTTTCTTT.

The chain combines TRBV20-1 with TRBJ2-5, with 12 positions matching TRBD2. The CDR3 length is 16 residues. Germline V gives CDR1 DFQATT, CDR2 SNEGSKA (reference sequence). V shed 4 bases and J 7 bases; nucleotides not matched to a gene: 13. CDR3 bases: TGCAGTGCTAAGGCTAGCGGGAGGGCGATAATAGGGACCCAGTACTTC. Protein sequence: CSAKASGRAIIGTQYF.

This clonotype was detected a few times. The rearrangement links TRBV7-9 to TRBJ2-5; 8 bases map to TRBD1. Per the germline V gene, CDR1 is SEHNR and CDR2 is FQNEAQ (reference sequence). The ends lost 5 bases at V and 5 bases at J; junction bases unmatched: 4. The CDR3 has 13 amino acids. The CDR3 protein is CASSGTGGETQYF. The CDR3 bases are TGTGCCAGCAGCGGAACAGGGGGGGAGACCCAGTACTTC. Supplemented by reference TRBV7-9 and TRBJ2-5, the full variable domain reads DTGVSQNPRHKITKRGQNVTFRCDPISEHNRLYWYRQTLGQGPEFLTYFQNEAQLEKSRLLSDRFSAERPKGSFSTLEIQRTEQGDSAMYLCASSGTGGETQYFGPGTRLLVL.

This clonotype was recorded many times. The CDR3 DNA follows: TGTGCCAGCAGCATCGCCAGCTCGAGGGCCGCTCCCTACGAGCAGTACTTC. This sequence encodes CASSIASSRAAPYEQYF. The chain couples TRBV7-2 to TRBJ2-7, with a tentative D call TRBD2 (5 bases). The V gene's germline CDR1 is SGHTA and CDR2 FQGNSA. Trimming left V 5 bases short and J 2 bases short, with 22 bases between. This CDR3 spans 17 amino acids.

This clonotype was counted between two and nine times. V and J are TRBV6-1 and TRBJ2-1; unclear D gene. The V end was cut by 4 bases, the J end by 0 bases, with 13 bases between. This CDR3 contains 16 residues. CDR1 and CDR2 from the germline V gene are MNHNS and SASEGT. CDR3 in amino acids: CASSGARSSSYNEQFF. CDR3 bases: TGTGCCAGCAGTGGGGCCCGTAGTAGCTCCTACAATGAGCAGTTCTTC.

The chain has TRBV7-4 and TRBJ2-1; perhaps TRBD2 as D (5 bases). Trimming pared 6 bases from V and 10 bases from J, leaving 16 bases between. Per germline, CDR1 SGHVT and CDR2 SQSDAQ. CDR3 length equals 13 residues. The CDR3 is CASRTFGEIEQFF. In nucleotides, the CDR3 is TGTGCCAGCAGAACCTTCGGGGAAATCGAGCAGTTCTTC.

V and J are TRBV19 and TRBJ2-7, with 7 bases matching TRBD2. Trimming took 7 bases from V and 2 from J; bases not matched to a gene: 5. The V gene's germline CDR1 is LNHDA and CDR2 SQIVND (reference sequence). The CDR3 is made up of 13 amino acids. As DNA, the CDR3 is TGTGCCAGTAAGGGACTATCCACCTACGAGCAGTACTTC. Amino acid sequence: CASKGLSTYEQYF.

The V gene is TRBV12-3 or TRBV12-4, the J gene TRBJ1-2; D is uncertain. Trimming stripped 6 bases from V and 8 bases from J, with 13 bases between. The CDR3 has 12 amino acids. The chain's CDR3 is CASSKTLEGYTF. In DNA form, the CDR3 reads TGTGCCAGCAGCAAAACACTTGAGGGCTACACCTTC.

The gene calls are TRBV6-6 and TRBJ2-3, with D possibly TRBD1 on 5 matching bases. The CDR3 sequence is 12 residues long. V was shortened by 10 bases and J by 6 bases, with 14 bases between the two germline ends. CDR1 and CDR2 (germline): MNHNY, SVGAGI (reference sequence). The CDR3 DNA follows: TGTGCCATCCAGGGCGATGGGGATACGCAGTATTTT. It encodes CAIQGDGDTQYF.

This chain joins TRBV30 and TRBJ2-1, with D possibly called TRBD1 or TRBD2 (6 bases each). Germline CDR1 and CDR2: GTSNPN and SVGIG (reference sequence). The CDR3 is 11 residues long. Trimming left V 2 bases short and J 9 bases short, with 8 bases between. Here the CDR3 DNA reads TGTGCCTGGAGTACGGGGGCTGAGCAGTTCTTC. Amino acid sequence: CAWSTGAEQFF.

The chain combines TRBV5-1 with TRBJ2-1; possible D gene TRBD2, 7 bases. V was pared by 6 bases and J by 0 bases, with 25 bases between. The CDR3 length is 19 residues. Germline CDR1 and CDR2: SGHRS and YFSETQ. In DNA, the CDR3 is TGCGCCAGCACCATGCCTGGCGGGGGCCTGCACAGCTCCTACAATGAGCAGTTCTTC. It yields the protein CASTMPGGGLHSSYNEQFF.

The chain uses TRBV12-3 or TRBV12-4 and TRBJ2-7; 7 positions match TRBD1. V was clipped by 3 bases and J by 3 bases; unmatched bases: 17. The CDR3 spans 18 residues. The CDR3 nucleotides are TGTGCCAGCAGTTTCCGGCCCGTGAGGACAGGCCCTATCTACGAGCAGTACTTC. Protein: CASSFRPVRTGPIYEQYF.

This chain joins TRBV7-9 and TRBJ2-1; 10 bases are a match to TRBD2. Per germline, CDR1 SEHNR and CDR2 FQNEAQ (reference sequence). This CDR3 region has 24 residues. Germline trimming cut 1 base from V and 2 bases from J; bases unmatched to any gene: 26. The CDR3 protein is CASSLDGDSYLAGANGLTYNEQFF. In DNA form, the CDR3 reads TGTGCCAGCAGCTTAGATGGGGACAGTTACCTAGCGGGGGCAAACGGCCTTACCTACAATGAGCAGTTCTTC.

The J gene is TRBJ1-4, the V gene TRBV2; D unresolved. V lost 3 bases, J lost 6 bases, and 8 bases lay in between. Per the germline V gene, CDR1 is SNHLY and CDR2 is FYNNEI. This CDR3 has 13 amino acids. The CDR3 sequence is CASSEESYEKLFF. The CDR3 DNA is TGTGCCAGCAGTGAGGAGTCCTATGAAAAACTGTTTTTT. The whole variable domain, remainder taken from reference TRBV2 and TRBJ1-4, is EPEVTQTPSHQVTQMGQEVILRCVPISNHLYFYWYRQILGQKVEFLVSFYNNEISEKSEIFDDQFSVERPDGSNFTLKIRSTKLEDSAMYFCASSEESYEKLFFGSGTQLSVL.